Listed below are T cell receptor beta chains from one sample, sequenced in a study of monozygotic twins with inflammatory bowel disease. Each CDR3 protein gets one entry in TCRdb, which reprocessed the 5' RACE reads and gives no DNA. In total, the table holds around 410,000 distinct CDR3 sequences. Material: blood. All receptors derive from a human donor with ulcerative colitis or Crohn's disease, or a healthy co-twin of an affected twin (not recorded which). CDR3s include the opening cysteine and the closing phenylalanine or tryptophan.

TRBJ2-2 | TRBV27 | CASSEDRATGELFF
TRBJ1-2 | TRBV27 | CASSLSMDSLYGYTF
TRBJ1-1 | TRBV30 | CAFRPRQEAFF
TRBJ2-2 | TRBV4-3 | CASSRLPGTGSGELFF
TRBJ1-2 | TRBV7-9 | CASSPLQGSNYGYTF
TRBJ2-4 | TRBV6-2/TRBV6-3 | CASSYYSFGTDLIQNIQYF
TRBJ2-7 | TRBV28 | CASVPSGQGTYEQYF
TRBJ2-5 | TRBV9 | CASSVSSEGTQYF
TRBJ2-5 | TRBV20-1 | CSASQLRETQYF
TRBJ2-3 | TRBV10-3 | CAISDRDRPSTDTQYF
TRBJ2-5 | TRBV20-1 | CSAPLRGGQETQYF
TRBJ1-2 | TRBV29-1 | CSVDARAKAGYGYTF
TRBJ2-2 | TRBV5-1 | CASSLVFRSPGELFF
TRBJ1-2 | TRBV27 | CASSLSRDRTYYYGYTF
TRBJ1-2 | TRBV29-1 | CSVEDSFYGYTF
TRBJ2-1 | TRBV7-2 | CASSDPGTSYEQFF
TRBJ2-1 | TRBV3-1 | CASSQGALAGGSYEQFF
TRBJ2-3 | TRBV7-9 | CASSLSGGITDTQYF
TRBJ2-3 | TRBV7-2 | CASSLEWAGGADTQYF
TRBJ2-7 | TRBV7-8 | CASSMDRDASYEQYF
TRBJ2-5 | TRBV3-1 | CASSQRSSMGETQYF
TRBJ2-3 | TRBV6-2/TRBV6-3 | CASGDWRDTQYF
TRBJ2-3 | TRBV13 | CASNLGAPDTQYF
TRBJ2-3 | TRBV4-1 | CASSGRDRDYTDTQYF
TRBJ2-3 | TRBV6-1 | CASSISGQGPRNTQYF
TRBJ1-1 | TRBV2 | CASRETVPTEAFF
TRBJ2-2 | TRBV12-3/TRBV12-4 | CASRLQQGSTGELFF
TRBJ1-1 | TRBV12-3/TRBV12-4 | CASSRGHLALNTEAFF
TRBJ1-5 | TRBV12-3/TRBV12-4 | CASRLEGGPQHF
TRBJ2-7 | TRBV10-3 | CAISEAGYEQYF
TRBJ2-7 | TRBV20-1 | CSARGTRAGAHEQYF
TRBJ2-4 | TRBV10-3 | CAISEGTSGRAFSAKNIQYF
TRBJ1-5 | TRBV4-3 | CASSQEGGQPQHF
TRBJ1-5 | TRBV5-1 | CASSRGPEGNQPQHF
TRBJ2-1 | TRBV5-6 | CASSWDRQAVRQFF
TRBJ2-3 | TRBV7-2 | CASSLGGGGSTDTQYF
TRBJ2-5 | TRBV27 | CASSLSGSAKTQYF
TRBJ2-3 | TRBV7-9 | CAIRRAGVGGTDTQYF
TRBJ2-3 | TRBV3-1 | CASSQGTFGSTDTQYF
TRBJ2-1 | TRBV6-5 | CASSSFLARGKHNEQFF
TRBJ2-1 | TRBV5-1 | CASSLALQQGYNEQFF
TRBJ2-7 | TRBV20-1 | CSATNQGFISEQYF
TRBJ2-2 | TRBV30 | CAWSRGGAGGELFF
TRBJ1-6 | TRBV27 | CASSPRQGRGFNSPLHF
TRBJ2-5 | TRBV5-1 | CASSVWTERGDQYF
TRBJ2-7 | TRBV3-1 | CASSLRQTSYEQYF
TRBJ2-1 | TRBV7-6 | CASSLVGLLVGEQFF
TRBJ1-4 | TRBV5-1 | CASSLKGDDEKLFF
TRBJ1-5 | TRBV20-1 | CSAPRTVGRGPQHF
TRBJ2-2 | TRBV28 | CASSFPQGLDDGELFF